This record looks at one TCR beta chain sequence and its context. This may be a read error, as it is one base from a much larger clone. TCRbeta libraries were built with three rounds of nested PCR, modified from ARM-PCR. MiXCR, applied by TCRdb to the multiplex PCR reads, yields one record per CDR3 protein. Among more than 120,000 distinct CDR3 sequences listed, around 65% were seen once. The sample belongs to a study of tumor and adjacent non-tumor tissue in lung cancer. The CDR3 totals 15 residues. CDR1 is MNHNS, CDR2 SASEGT, per germline. V was cut by 4 bases and J by 6 bases, with 19 bases left in between. The template was RNA from unsorted bulk tissue.

V and J are TRBV6-1 and TRBJ2-7; possibly TRBD1 for D (6 bases). This TCR was sampled from a man in his sixties with small cell lung cancer. Source material: lung tumor tissue. The CDR3 protein is CASSGRNRESSEQYF. CDR3 nucleotides: TGTGCCAGCAGTGGCCGGAACAGGGAATCGAGCGAGCAGTACTTC.